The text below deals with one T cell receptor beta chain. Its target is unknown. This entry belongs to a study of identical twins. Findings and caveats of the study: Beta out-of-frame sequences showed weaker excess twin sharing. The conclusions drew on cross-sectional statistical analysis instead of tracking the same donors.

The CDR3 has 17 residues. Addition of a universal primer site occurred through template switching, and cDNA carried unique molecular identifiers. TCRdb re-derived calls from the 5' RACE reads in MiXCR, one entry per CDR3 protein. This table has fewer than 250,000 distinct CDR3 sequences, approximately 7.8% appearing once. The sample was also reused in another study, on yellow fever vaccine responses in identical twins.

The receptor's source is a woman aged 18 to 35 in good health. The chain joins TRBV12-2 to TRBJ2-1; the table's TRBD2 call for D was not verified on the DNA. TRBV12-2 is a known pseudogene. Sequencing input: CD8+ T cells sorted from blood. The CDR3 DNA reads TGTGCAAGTCGCTTATTGCGAGGGAAAGTGGCTCGCGGTGAGCAGTTCTTC. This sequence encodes CASRLLRGKVARGEQFF.